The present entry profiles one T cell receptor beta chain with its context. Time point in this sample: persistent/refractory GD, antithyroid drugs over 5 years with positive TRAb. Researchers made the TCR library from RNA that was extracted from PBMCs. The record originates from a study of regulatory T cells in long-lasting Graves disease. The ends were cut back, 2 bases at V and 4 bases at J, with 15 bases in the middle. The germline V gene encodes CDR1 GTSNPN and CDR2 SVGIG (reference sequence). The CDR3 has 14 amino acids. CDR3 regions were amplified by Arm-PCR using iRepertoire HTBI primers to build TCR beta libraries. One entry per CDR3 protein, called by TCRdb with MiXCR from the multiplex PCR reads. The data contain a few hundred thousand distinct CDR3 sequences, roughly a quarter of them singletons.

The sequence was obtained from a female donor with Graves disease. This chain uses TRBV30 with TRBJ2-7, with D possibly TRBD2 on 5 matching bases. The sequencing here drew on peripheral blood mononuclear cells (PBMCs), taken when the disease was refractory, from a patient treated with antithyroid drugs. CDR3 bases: TGTGCCTGGAGTCCCTGGACTGGAAAGTACGAGCAGTACTTC. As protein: CAWSPWTGKYEQYF.